Below, one T cell receptor (beta chain) is given with its context. Its antigen is not yet known. No base qualities exist here, and no much larger clone lies one base off it. V trim: 0 bases; J trim: 8 bases; unmatched bases: 10. The CDR3 contains 16 residues, cysteine and phenylalanine counted. Only CDR3 DNA remains: 48 bases, in frame from the first base. In the germline V gene, CDR1 corresponds to MNHEY and CDR2 to SVGAGI. This record belongs to a study of blood T cell repertoires in COVID-19 (dated by TCRdb to 2020 to 2022). About the investigation overall: Samples covering the acute and convalescent phases of COVID-19 were provided by collaborators in the United States, Italy and Spain. The prospective study material was composed of cDNA or gDNA derived from T cells, B-cell-depleted T cells, or PBMCs. The dataset comprised deeply sampled blood TCRbeta repertoires from subjects exposed to, actively infected with, or recovered from COVID-19. The repertoires were released in a freely available public database intended as a resource for research on the immune response to SARS-CoV-2. The samples were drawn from the first 160 participants of the ongoing ImmuneRACE study and from 1,200 or so subjects provided by 6 global collaborators. The sample metadata nearly always contained a de-identified subject ID, COVID-19 status, age in years and sex. Where HLA class I and class II types were available, the types were taken from metadata supplied by the sample provider, not from assay-based typing.

TCRbeta CDR3 regions were amplified from genomic DNA using the immunoSEQ Assay, a bias-controlled multiplex PCR. Concerning the study's data processing: The number of nucleated cells in each sample was estimated from the amplification of reference gene primers within the assay. To quantify the absolute abundance of each unique TCRbeta CDR3 rearrangement, sequence reads were collapsed and filtered. For each sample, productive Simpson clonality was calculated as the square root of Simpson's diversity index over productive rearrangements. TCRdb re-hosts the immuneACCESS table, in-frame sequences only. Its copies lack some clones; in the studies checked, an unresolved V gene accounts for under half of them, and the cause for the rest is not known. The D gene and trimming were derived from the DNA, and the V and J assignments and clone size from that table. Here the sample has a few hundred thousand clones; roughly 90% occur a single time. More than 1.5% of the sample lies in the top ten.

Paper-wide results and their limitations: How much clinical and demographic metadata was included differed by source and by participant, and the metadata was provided uncurated.

In the prospective study, participants were about 18 to 95 years old, resided in about two dozen geographic areas of the United States, and were enrolled through a virtual design. In the prospective study, cohorts were assigned on the basis of participant-reported clinical history obtained from a screening survey and a study questionnaire. Recovered participants in ImmuneRACE Cohort 3 were defined as having two consecutive negative NP/OP PCR tests, clearance from a healthcare professional, or resolution of symptoms. In the prospective study, mobile phlebotomists collected whole blood, serum and a nasopharyngeal or oropharyngeal swab from each participant. Over a roughly two-month period, participants in the prospective study had the option of providing additional blood draws and questionnaires. Blood samples from the prospective study were shipped frozen or at room temperature prior to DNA extraction.

The source is a woman aged 60-75 years who had recovered from COVID-19. Material: PBMCs or T cells enriched from blood (not recorded which). This receptor chain uses TRBV6-5 and TRBJ1-2, and 9 junction bases match TRBD1. The CDR3 here reads CASSYSSRTGVEGYTF. The DNA reads as follows: TGTGCCAGCAGTTACTCGAGTCGGACAGGGGTAGAGGGCTACACCTTC.